Below are 12 T cell receptor beta chains sequenced from a single sample in a study of cytomegalovirus exposure and HLA in healthy donors. It was with 60 Vbeta and 13 Jbeta primers that the PCR ran. Sequencing used immunoSEQ multiplex PCR; TCRdb keeps in-frame clones, though not all of them. The sample records about 120,000 clones, over 75% being singletons. Input material: PBMCs. These receptor sequences come from a woman aged 25 to 45 in good health and CMV-seropositive.

The chain recombines TRBV11-2 with TRBJ1-4; D is unclear. Between the trimmed V and J ends, which lost 5 bases and 4 bases, there was a span of 5 bases. This CDR3 comprises 12 residues. The germline V gene has CDR1 SGHAT and CDR2 FQNNGV. The CDR3 loop reads CASSGLNEKLFF. In nucleotides, the CDR3 is TGTGCCAGCAGCGGCCTTAATGAAAAACTGTTTTTT.

Only a few counts were recorded for this clone. The chain joins TRBV15 to TRBJ2-7, with 9 bases identical to TRBD2. The V and J ends lost 0 bases and 3 bases, in that order; junction bases with no gene match: 9. This CDR3 comprises 17 residues. CDR1 and CDR2 (germline): LNHNV, YYDKDF (reference sequence). CDR3 in amino acids: CATSRDIGSGRGYEQYF. DNA of the CDR3: TGTGCCACCAGCAGAGATATTGGTAGCGGGAGAGGCTACGAGCAGTACTTC.

The rearrangement uses TRBV28 and TRBJ2-7; 7 nucleotides match TRBD2. The V gene end was trimmed by 7 bases and the J gene end by 3 bases; junction bases not matched to a gene: 15. The CDR3 is made up of 16 amino acids. Germline values: CDR1 MDHEN, CDR2 SYDVKM. The CDR3 DNA reads TGTGCCAGCATGACCTTAGGAGGGGAGGGCCTCTACGAGCAGTACTTC. Amino acid sequence: CASMTLGGEGLYEQYF.

The CDR3 DNA follows: TGTGCCAGCATGAGAGCCCCCCCGAACACTGAAGCTTTCTTT. This gives the protein CASMRAPPNTEAFF. The chain uses TRBV5-5 and TRBJ1-1; D is uncertain. The CDR3 runs to 14 residues. V was cut by 6 bases and J by 1 base, with 13 bases left in between. Germline CDR1 and CDR2: SGHKS and YYEKEE (reference sequence).

The V gene is TRBV7-8, the J gene TRBJ1-1; 7 bases fit TRBD1. CDR3 size: 13 residues. The ends lost 3 bases at V and 3 bases at J; junction bases unmatched: 1. Germline V gene sequence: CDR1 SGHVS, CDR2 FQNEAQ. The DNA of the CDR3 is TGTGCCAGCAGCTTTACAGGGGACACTGAAGCTTTCTTT. Translating gives CASSFTGDTEAFF.

This rearrangement joins TRBV4-1 to TRBJ1-1; D possibly corresponds to TRBD1 (5 bases). Germline CDR1 is MGHRA and CDR2 is YSYEKL. V was shortened by 1 base and J by 5 bases, with 14 bases between the two germline ends. The CDR3 covers 15 residues. CDR3 bases: TGCGCCAGCAGCCAAGGAGGAGGGGAGAAGACTGAAGCTTTCTTT. Protein: CASSQGGGEKTEAFF.

The CDR3 DNA follows: TGTGCCAGCAGTTCTGGGAGCGGGATATCAAGGGGCAGAGAAAAACTGTTTTTT. Residues: CASSSGSGISRGREKLFF. The V and J genes are TRBV2 and TRBJ1-4, with a weak D call TRBD1 (5 bases). The CDR3 length is 18 residues. Trimming removed 5 bases from V and 8 bases from J, with 27 bases in between. Germline CDR1 SNHLY, CDR2 FYNNEI. The full variable domain, rest sourced from reference TRBV2 and TRBJ1-4, is EPEVTQTPSHQVTQMGQEVILRCVPISNHLYFYWYRQILGQKVEFLVSFYNNEISEKSEIFDDQFSVERPDGSNFTLKIRSTKLEDSAMYFCASSSGSGISRGREKLFFGSGTQLSVL.

This rearrangement joins TRBV10-3 to TRBJ1-1; possibly TRBD1 for D (6 bases). Per the germline V gene, CDR1 is ENHRY and CDR2 is SYGVKD. The germline V and J ends were trimmed by 8 bases and 10 bases, with 23 bases remaining between them. The CDR3 loop spans 14 amino acids. The CDR3 DNA sequence: TGTGCCATCGGAGCCGGGGCAGGGGACCGGGGAGCTTTCTTT. Amino acid sequence: CAIGAGAGDRGAFF.

This clone has just one count. This chain connects TRBV30 to TRBJ1-2; 8 bases map to TRBD1. Germline V gene sequence: CDR1 GTSNPN, CDR2 SVGIG (reference sequence). V was pared by 2 bases and J by 7 bases, with 0 bases of the junction left unmatched. The CDR3 runs 11 residues. CDR3 protein: CAWSTGGGYTF. The CDR3 region has the DNA TGTGCCTGGAGTACAGGGGGTGGCTACACCTTC.

This clone was seen only a few times. The chain combines TRBV6-4 with TRBJ1-5, with TRBD1 identical over 9 bases. This CDR3 contains 15 residues. V dropped 4 bases and J dropped 4; count of bases not matched to a gene: 5. Germline V lookup: CDR1 MRHNA, CDR2 SNTAGT. The CDR3 here is CASSGRDRVNQPQHF. The CDR3 DNA sequence: TGTGCCAGCAGTGGCCGGGACAGGGTGAATCAGCCCCAGCATTTT.

The rearrangement joins TRBV25-1 to TRBJ1-2; TRBD1 is a possible D gene (5 bases). Germline V gene data show CDR1 as MGHDK and CDR2 as SYGVNS. The CDR3 consists of 15 residues. Trimming stripped 6 bases from V and 5 bases from J, with 19 bases between. CDR3 residues: CASRTGEGKHYGYTF. The CDR3 DNA sequence: TGTGCCAGCAGGACTGGGGAGGGGAAACATTATGGCTACACCTTC.

The genes are TRBV2 and TRBJ2-1; 11 bases map to TRBD2. Trimming removed 6 bases from V and 4 bases from J; junction bases left unmatched: 2. CDR1 is SNHLY, CDR2 FYNNEI, per germline. This CDR3 contains 14 residues. CDR3 DNA: TGTGCCAGCAGCCGACTAGCGGGGTACAATGAGCAGTTCTTC. Translation: CASSRLAGYNEQFF.